The 17 T cell receptor beta chains given below trace back to one sample, sequenced in a study of blood T cell repertoires in COVID-19. Clones were sequenced by immunoSEQ multiplex PCR, and TCRdb holds only the in-frame ones, with some missing. The table has 150,000 to 200,000 clones, about 89% seen once. Material for sequencing was peripheral blood. These receptor sequences come from a man aged 35-49 years with active or convalescent COVID-19.

The J gene is TRBJ2-4, the V gene TRBV11-2; 7 nucleotides agree with TRBD1. The CDR3 length is 18 residues. V lost 0 bases to trimming and J lost 0 bases; unmatched junction nucleotides: 8. From germline, CDR1 is SGHAT and CDR2 FQNNGV. The CDR3 DNA is TGTGCCAGCAGCTTAGAGGACAGGACCCACCTAGCCAAAAACATTCAGTACTTC. It specifies CASSLEDRTHLAKNIQYF.

The chain links TRBV6-5 to TRBJ1-3; 7 bases fit TRBD1. The CDR3 loop spans 15 amino acids. Germline CDR1 MNHEY, CDR2 SVGAGI. V gave up 2 bases and J gave up 2 bases; unmatched junction bases: 3. DNA for the CDR3: TGTGCCAGCAGTTACGCAGGGGGACCTGGAAACACCATATATTTT. Protein product: CASSYAGGPGNTIYF.

V usage is TRBV24-1 and J usage is TRBJ2-2; no firm D call. Trimming removed 3 bases from V and 4 bases from J, with 5 bases in between. CDR3 length: 13 amino acids. The germline gives CDR1 KGHDR, CDR2 SFDVKD. The DNA for the CDR3 is TGTGCCACCAGTGATAAGAGCACCGGGGAGCTGTTTTTT. Encoded protein: CATSDKSTGELFF.

This chain uses TRBV5-1 with TRBJ1-2; 8 bases match TRBD1. Germline V gene sequence: CDR1 SGHRS, CDR2 YFSETQ. The CDR3 extends over 13 amino acids. The trim removed 5 bases at V and 5 bases at J, leaving 5 bases unmatched. CDR3 residues: CASSPTGGYGYTF. CDR3 nucleotide sequence: TGCGCCAGCAGTCCAACAGGGGGGTATGGCTACACCTTC.

This clone was seen only once. The V call is TRBV9, the J call TRBJ1-5, with 7 bases fitting TRBD1. V was clipped by 4 bases and J by 10 bases; unmatched bases: 14. The germline gives CDR1 SGDLS, CDR2 YYNGEE. The CDR3 consists of 15 residues. The CDR3 DNA sequence: TGTGCCAGCAGCCCTGACAGGGCCCCTATCAGCCCCCAGCATTTT. Translating gives CASSPDRAPISPQHF.

The chain couples TRBV6-5 to TRBJ1-2, with D tentatively TRBD1 (6 bases). The V end was cut by 2 bases, the J end by 3 bases, with 10 bases between. The CDR3 covers 14 residues. Germline assignment: CDR1 MNHEY and CDR2 SVGAGI. The DNA of the CDR3 is TGTGCCAGCAGTTACGCAGGGGCGGACTATGGCTACACCTTC. This gives the protein CASSYAGADYGYTF.

J is TRBJ2-1 and V is TRBV19; D remains unclear. V was shortened by 0 bases and J by 3 bases, with 9 bases between the two germline ends. Germline V lookup: CDR1 LNHDA, CDR2 SQIVND (reference sequence). This CDR3 contains 15 residues. Here the CDR3 reads CASSIDRSYYNEQFF. The CDR3, as DNA: TGTGCCAGTAGTATAGATCGGTCTTACTACAATGAGCAGTTCTTC.

Written as DNA, the CDR3 is TGTGCCAGCAGCCGGTCCCTCCATGAGCAGTTCTTC. The encoded protein is CASSRSLHEQFF. The gene calls are TRBV5-4 and TRBJ2-1; no definite D call. V was cut by 4 bases and J by 8 bases, with 10 bases left in between. The germline CDR1 and CDR2 sequences are SGHNT and YYREEE (reference sequence). This CDR3 spans 12 amino acids.

The chain carries TRBV6-6 and TRBJ1-2; 9 bases line up with TRBD1. Trimming took 4 bases from V and 2 from J; bases not matched to a gene: 8. CDR1 MNHNY and CDR2 SVGAGI come from the germline V gene (reference sequence). The CDR3 is 16 amino acids. For the CDR3, the DNA is TGTGCCAGCAGTTCCCAGGGACAGGGCGGAAACTATGGCTACACCTTC. Protein sequence: CASSSQGQGGNYGYTF.

The chain uses TRBV15 and TRBJ1-5; a possible D gene is TRBD1 (5 bases). Germline values: CDR1 LNHNV, CDR2 YYDKDF (reference sequence). The CDR3 spans 13 residues. V dropped 5 bases and J dropped 6 bases, with 11 bases sitting between them. DNA of the CDR3: TGTGCCACCAGCGGCGACAGTATTCAGCCCCAGCATTTT. Translated: CATSGDSIQPQHF.

This sequence joins TRBV19 and TRBJ1-1; unclear D gene. The CDR3 loop spans 14 amino acids. In germline, CDR1 is LNHDA, CDR2 SQIVND (reference sequence). With 5 bases removed from V and 0 bases from J, the gap between germline ends came to 10 bases. The CDR3 DNA reads as TGTGCCAGTAGTCCAGGTGGGCTGAACACTGAAGCTTTCTTT. The encoded protein is CASSPGGLNTEAFF.

The chain employs TRBV12-3 or TRBV12-4 and TRBJ2-1, with a weak D call TRBD2 (5 bases). This CDR3 spans 13 amino acids. V lost 6 bases and J 9 bases, leaving 15 bases between the germline ends. The CDR3 loop is CASRFQLVGEQFF. As DNA, the CDR3 is TGTGCCAGCAGATTCCAACTAGTCGGTGAGCAGTTCTTC.

This chain connects TRBV28 to TRBJ1-4, with TRBD1 identical over 8 bases. Per germline, CDR1 MDHEN and CDR2 SYDVKM. The ends lost 7 bases at V and 7 bases at J; junction bases unmatched: 11. The CDR3 length is 15 residues. DNA for the CDR3: TGTGCCAGCACTCCCGGACAGGGAGTTAGTGAAAAACTGTTTTTT. It translates to CASTPGQGVSEKLFF.

The genes are TRBV5-4 and TRBJ2-1; a weak D match, TRBD1 (6 bases). Trimming left V 4 bases short and J 0 bases short, with 11 bases between. CDR1 SGHNT and CDR2 YYREEE come from the germline V gene (reference sequence). The CDR3 length is 15 residues. In nucleotides, the CDR3 is TGTGCCAGCAGCCCCCGGACAGACTCCTACAATGAGCAGTTCTTC. Translated: CASSPRTDSYNEQFF. The full variable domain, with the rest looked up from reference TRBV5-4 and TRBJ2-1, is ETGVTQSPTHLIKTRGQQVTLRCSSQSGHNTVSWYQQALGQGPQFIFQYYREEENGRGNFPPRFSGLQFPNYSSELNVNALELDDSALYLCASSPRTDSYNEQFFGPGTRLTVL.

V gene TRBV27 combines with J gene TRBJ1-4, with 8 positions matching TRBD1. Germline V gives CDR1 MNHEY, CDR2 SMNVEV (reference sequence). V lost 7 bases and J lost 7; bases outside the gene matches: 5. The CDR3 runs 13 residues. DNA of the CDR3: TGTGCCAGCACCCCGACAGGGGTTGAAAAACTGTTTTTT. Its translation: CASTPTGVEKLFF.

J is TRBJ2-7 and V is TRBV10-3; 10 bases align to TRBD1. Germline CDR1 reads ENHRY; CDR2 reads SYGVKD. CDR3 length: 16 residues. Unmatched junction bases numbered 11, after V lost 5 bases and J lost 4 bases. CDR3 nucleotides: TGTGCCATCAGTCTCGTCAAGGGACAGGGGTCTTACGAGCAGTACTTC. Translation: CAISLVKGQGSYEQYF.

The chain uses TRBV10-2 and TRBJ1-4; D unclear. Germline V gives CDR1 WSHSY, CDR2 SAAADI. V lost 0 bases and J lost 10, with 12 bases in between. There are 14 residues in the CDR3. This CDR3 reads CASSESGSFGKLFF. In DNA, the CDR3 is TGCGCCAGCAGTGAGTCTGGGAGTTTTGGAAAACTGTTTTTT.